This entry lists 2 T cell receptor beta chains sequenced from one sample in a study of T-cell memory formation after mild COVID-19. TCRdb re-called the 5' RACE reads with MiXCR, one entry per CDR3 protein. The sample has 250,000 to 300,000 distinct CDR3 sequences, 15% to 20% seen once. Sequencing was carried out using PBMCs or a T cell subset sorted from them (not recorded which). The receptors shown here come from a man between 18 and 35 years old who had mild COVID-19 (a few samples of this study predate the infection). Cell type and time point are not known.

The CDR3 reads CASSFAGQNTGELFF. In DNA form, the CDR3 reads TGTGCCAGCAGTTTTGCTGGCCAGAACACCGGGGAGCTGTTTTTT. J is TRBJ2-2 and V is TRBV12-3 or TRBV12-4; no firm D call. V lost 3 bases to trimming and J lost 1 base, with 9 bases between them. The CDR3 totals 15 residues.

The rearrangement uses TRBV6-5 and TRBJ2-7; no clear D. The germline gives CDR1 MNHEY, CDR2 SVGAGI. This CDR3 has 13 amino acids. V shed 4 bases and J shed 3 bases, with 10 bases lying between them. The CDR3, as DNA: TGTGCCAGCAGTTTAAGGGCCTTCTACGAGCAGTACTTC. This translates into CASSLRAFYEQYF.